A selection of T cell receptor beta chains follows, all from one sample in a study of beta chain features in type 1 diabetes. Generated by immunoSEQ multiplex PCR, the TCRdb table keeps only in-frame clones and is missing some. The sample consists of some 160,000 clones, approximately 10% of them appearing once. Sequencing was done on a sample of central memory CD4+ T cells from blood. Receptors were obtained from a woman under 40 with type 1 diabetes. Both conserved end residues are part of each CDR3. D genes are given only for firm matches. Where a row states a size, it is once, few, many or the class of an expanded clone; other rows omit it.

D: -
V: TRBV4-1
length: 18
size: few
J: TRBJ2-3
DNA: TGCGCCAGCAGCCAAGGCCCCGGACGGTCGGGGGGCACAGATACGCAGTATTTT
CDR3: CASSQGPGRSGGTDTQYF

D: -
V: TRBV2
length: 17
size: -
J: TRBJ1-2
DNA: TGTGCCAGCACTACCATAGTGGCAGGGGCGGATAACTATGGCTACACCTTC
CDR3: CASTTIVAGADNYGYTF

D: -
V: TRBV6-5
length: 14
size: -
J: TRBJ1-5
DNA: TGTGCCAGCAGTCGCGACACGGGAGGTCAGCCCCAGCATTTT
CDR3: CASSRDTGGQPQHF

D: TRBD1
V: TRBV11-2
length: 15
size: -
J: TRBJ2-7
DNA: TGTGCCAGCAGCTGGTCCGGGACAGGGGCCAACGAGCAGTACTTC
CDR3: CASSWSGTGANEQYF

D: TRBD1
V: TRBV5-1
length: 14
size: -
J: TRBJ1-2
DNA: TGCGCCAGCAGCTCCCCGGGACAGGGGGTTGGCTACACCTTC
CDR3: CASSSPGQGVGYTF

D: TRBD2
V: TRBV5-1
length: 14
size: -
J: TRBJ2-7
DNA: TGCGCCAGCAGCCTACGGACTAGCGGCTACGAGCAGTACTTC
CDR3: CASSLRTSGYEQYF

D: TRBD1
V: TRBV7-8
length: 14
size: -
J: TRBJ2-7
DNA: TGTGCCAGCAGCTTAGAGGGGACAGGGGACGAGCAGTACTTC
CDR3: CASSLEGTGDEQYF

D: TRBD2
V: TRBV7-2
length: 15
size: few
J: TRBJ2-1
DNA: TGTGCCAGCAGCTTAGTTCTAGCGGCCTACAATGAGCAGTTCTTC
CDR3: CASSLVLAAYNEQFF

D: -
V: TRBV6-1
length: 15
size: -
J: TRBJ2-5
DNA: TGTGCCAGCTTCCCAGATGGGGGCCAGGCCAGGACCCAGTACTTC
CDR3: CASFPDGGQARTQYF

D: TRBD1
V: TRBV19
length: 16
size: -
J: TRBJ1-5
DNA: TGTGCCAGTAGAAAGGGGGCGGGATCCAGCAATCAGCCCCAGCATTTT
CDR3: CASRKGAGSSNQPQHF

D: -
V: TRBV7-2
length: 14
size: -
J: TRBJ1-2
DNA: TGTGCCAGCAGCCCAGGGGAGGGCGGCTATGGCTACACCTTC
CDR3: CASSPGEGGYGYTF

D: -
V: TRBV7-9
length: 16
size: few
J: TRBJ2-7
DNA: TGTGCCAGCAGCTCTACGAGGGCGCGGAACTCCTACGAGCAGTACTTC
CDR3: CASSSTRARNSYEQYF

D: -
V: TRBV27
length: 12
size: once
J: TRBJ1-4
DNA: TGTGCCAGTGCGGATTGGAGTGAAAAACTGTTTTTT
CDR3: CASADWSEKLFF

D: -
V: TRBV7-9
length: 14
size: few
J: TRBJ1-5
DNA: TGTGCCAGCAGCTTAAGTACAGGGAGCCAGCCCCAGCATTTT
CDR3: CASSLSTGSQPQHF

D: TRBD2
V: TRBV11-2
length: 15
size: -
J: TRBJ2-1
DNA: TGTGCCAGCAGCTTACTGCCTAGCGGGAGCAATGAGCAGTTCTTC
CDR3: CASSLLPSGSNEQFF

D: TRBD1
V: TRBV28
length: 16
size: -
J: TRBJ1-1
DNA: TGTGCCAGCAGTCTTCCGGGCAGGGGGGCTGACACTGAAGCTTTCTTT
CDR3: CASSLPGRGADTEAFF

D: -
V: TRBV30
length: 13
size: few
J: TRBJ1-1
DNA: TGTGCCTGGGCCCTACAGGGAACAACTGAAGCTTTCTTT
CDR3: CAWALQGTTEAFF

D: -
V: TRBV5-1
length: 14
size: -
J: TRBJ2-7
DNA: TGCGCCAGCAGCTTGGATGGACAGAACTACGAGCAGTACTTC
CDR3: CASSLDGQNYEQYF

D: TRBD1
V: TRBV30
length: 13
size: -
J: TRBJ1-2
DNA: TGTGCCTGGAGTCCACCAGGGGGCTATGGCTACACCTTC
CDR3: CAWSPPGGYGYTF

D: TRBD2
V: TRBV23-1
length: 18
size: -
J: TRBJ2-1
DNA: TGCGCCATCCCTCGGGGACTAGCGGGGGGCCGTAGTTACAATGAGCAGTTCTTC
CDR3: CAIPRGLAGGRSYNEQFF

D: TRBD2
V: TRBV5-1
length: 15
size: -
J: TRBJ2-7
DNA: TGCGCCAGCAGCTTGGGAGCGGGAGAAACCTACGAGCAGTACTTC
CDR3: CASSLGAGETYEQYF

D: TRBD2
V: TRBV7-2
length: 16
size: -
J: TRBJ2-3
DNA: TGTGCCAGCAGCTCGGGACTAGCGGGCGGGACAGATACGCAGTATTTT
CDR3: CASSSGLAGGTDTQYF

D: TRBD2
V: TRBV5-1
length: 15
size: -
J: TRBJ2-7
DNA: TGCGCCAGCAGCACGGTAGCGGGAGTCACCTACGAGCAGTACTTC
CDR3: CASSTVAGVTYEQYF

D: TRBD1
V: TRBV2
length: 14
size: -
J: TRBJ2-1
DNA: TGTGCCAGCAGCAGACAGGGACCCGACAATGAGCAGTTCTTC
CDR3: CASSRQGPDNEQFF

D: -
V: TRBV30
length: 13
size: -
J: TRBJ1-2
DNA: TGTGCCTGGAATTTACAGGAGATCTATGGCTACACCTTC
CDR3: CAWNLQEIYGYTF

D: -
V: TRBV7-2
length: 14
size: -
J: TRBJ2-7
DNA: TGTGCCAGCAGCTTATCCCAGGGCAACCACGAGCAGTACTTC
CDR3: CASSLSQGNHEQYF

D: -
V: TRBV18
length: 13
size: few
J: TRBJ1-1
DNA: TGTGCCAGCTCACCCTCAGGAAAAATTGAAGCTTTCTTT
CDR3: CASSPSGKIEAFF

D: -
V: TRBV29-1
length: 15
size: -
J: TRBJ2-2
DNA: TGCAGCGTTGAGGGTAGCAGAACCAACACCGGGGAGCTGTTTTTT
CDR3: CSVEGSRTNTGELFF

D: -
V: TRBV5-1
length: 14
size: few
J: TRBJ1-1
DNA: TGCGCCAGCAGTTCGTGGCAGGATGATACTGAAGCTTTCTTT
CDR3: CASSSWQDDTEAFF

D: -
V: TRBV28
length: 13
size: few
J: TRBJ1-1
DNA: TGTGCCAGCCGAACAGGGTCCAACACTGAAGCTTTCTTT
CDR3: CASRTGSNTEAFF

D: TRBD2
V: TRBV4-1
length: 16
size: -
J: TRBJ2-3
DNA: TGCGCCAGCAGCCCAATACATAGCGGGGGCACAGATACGCAGTATTTT
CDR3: CASSPIHSGGTDTQYF

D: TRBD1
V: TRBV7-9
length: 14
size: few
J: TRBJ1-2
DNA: TGTGCCAGCAGCTTACAGGCAGGGGGAGGTGGCTACACCTTC
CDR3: CASSLQAGGGGYTF

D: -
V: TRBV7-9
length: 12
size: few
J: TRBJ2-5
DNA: TGTGCCAGCAACCGGGGCCAAGAGACCCAGTACTTC
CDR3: CASNRGQETQYF

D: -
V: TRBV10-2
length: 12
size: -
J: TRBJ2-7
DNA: TGCGCCAGCACCGCAGGGAGGTACGAGCAGTACTTC
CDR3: CASTAGRYEQYF

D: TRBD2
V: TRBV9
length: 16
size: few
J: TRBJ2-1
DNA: TGTGCCAGCAGCGGTGGACTAGCGGAGGTTAACAATGAGCAGTTCTTC
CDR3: CASSGGLAEVNNEQFF

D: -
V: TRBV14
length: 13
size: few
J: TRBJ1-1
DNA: TGTGCCAGCAGGAAGACAAGCGGCACTGAAGCTTTCTTT
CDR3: CASRKTSGTEAFF

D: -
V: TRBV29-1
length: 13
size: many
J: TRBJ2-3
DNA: TGCAGCGTGGATGAAGGGGGTACAGATACGCAGTATTTT
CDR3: CSVDEGGTDTQYF

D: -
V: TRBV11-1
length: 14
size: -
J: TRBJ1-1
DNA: TGTGCCAGCACTCGGACAGCCCAGAACACTGAAGCTTTCTTT
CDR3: CASTRTAQNTEAFF

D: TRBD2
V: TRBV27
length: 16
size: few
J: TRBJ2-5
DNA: TGTGCCAGCAGTTCGACTAGCGGGAGGGCCGGGGAGACCCAGTACTTC
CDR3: CASSSTSGRAGETQYF

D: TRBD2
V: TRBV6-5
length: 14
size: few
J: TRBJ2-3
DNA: TGTGCCAGCAGTAGCGGGATAGCGACAGATACGCAGTATTTT
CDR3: CASSSGIATDTQYF

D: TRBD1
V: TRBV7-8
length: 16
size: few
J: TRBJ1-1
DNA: TGTGCCAGCAGCCCCCAAACCACAGACAGGGGAACTGAAGCTTTCTTT
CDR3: CASSPQTTDRGTEAFF

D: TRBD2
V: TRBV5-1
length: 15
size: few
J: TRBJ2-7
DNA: TGCGCCAGCAGCTTTACTAGCGGGAGTATCTACGAGCAGTACTTC
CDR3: CASSFTSGSIYEQYF

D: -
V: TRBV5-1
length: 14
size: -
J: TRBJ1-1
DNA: TGCGCCAGCAGCTTGGTTCTAGCGGACACTGAAGCTTTCTTT
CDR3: CASSLVLADTEAFF

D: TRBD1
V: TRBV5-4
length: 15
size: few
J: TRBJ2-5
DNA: TGTGCCAGCAGGGCCGGGACAGGGGCGGAGGAGACCCAGTACTTC
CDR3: CASRAGTGAEETQYF

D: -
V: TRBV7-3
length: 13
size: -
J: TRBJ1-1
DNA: TGTGCCAGCAGCTTATACACGAACACTGAAGCTTTCTTT
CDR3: CASSLYTNTEAFF

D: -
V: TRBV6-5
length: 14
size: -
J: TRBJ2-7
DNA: TGTGCCAGCAGTCCCTCCGGGACTTCGTACGAGCAGTACTTC
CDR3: CASSPSGTSYEQYF

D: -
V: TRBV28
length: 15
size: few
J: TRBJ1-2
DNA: TGTGCCAGCAGTATCATCAATTTTCCCCAGGGGGGCTACACCTTC
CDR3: CASSIINFPQGGYTF

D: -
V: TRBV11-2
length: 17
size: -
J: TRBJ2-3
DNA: TGTGCCAGCAGCCGCCCAGGAGGGACAGTAACCACAGATACGCAGTATTTT
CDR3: CASSRPGGTVTTDTQYF

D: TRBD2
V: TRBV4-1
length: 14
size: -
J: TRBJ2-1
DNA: TGCGCCAGCAGCCAAGGGACTAGCCGAGATGAGCAGTTCTTC
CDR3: CASSQGTSRDEQFF

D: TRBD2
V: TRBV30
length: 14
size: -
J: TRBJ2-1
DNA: TGTGCCTGGACCAGGGCGGGGGGAGGCAATGAGCAGTTCTTC
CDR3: CAWTRAGGGNEQFF

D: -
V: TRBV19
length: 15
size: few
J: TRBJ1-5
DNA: TGTGCCACCCGGTTACGGCAGGTTGGGAATCAGCCCCAGCATTTT
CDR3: CATRLRQVGNQPQHF

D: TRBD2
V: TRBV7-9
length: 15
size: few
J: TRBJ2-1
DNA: TGTGCCAGCAGCTTAGAGCCTAGCGGGAGTGTTGAGCAGTTCTTC
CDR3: CASSLEPSGSVEQFF

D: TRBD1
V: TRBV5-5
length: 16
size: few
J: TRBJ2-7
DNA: TGTGCCAGCAGCTCCTTGGGACAGGACAACTCCTACGAGCAGTACTTC
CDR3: CASSSLGQDNSYEQYF

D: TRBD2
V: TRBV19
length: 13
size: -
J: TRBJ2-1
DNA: TGTGCCAGTAGTACTAGCGGGGGTAATGAGCAGTTCTTC
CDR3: CASSTSGGNEQFF

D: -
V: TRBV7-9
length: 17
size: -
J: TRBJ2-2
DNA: TGTGCCAGCAGCCCACGCGGCTTGGGTTTGAACACCGGGGAGCTGTTTTTT
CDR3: CASSPRGLGLNTGELFF

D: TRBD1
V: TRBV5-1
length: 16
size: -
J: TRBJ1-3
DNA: TGCGCCAGCAGCTTGGGGACAGGGGATTCTGGAAACACCATATATTTT
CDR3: CASSLGTGDSGNTIYF

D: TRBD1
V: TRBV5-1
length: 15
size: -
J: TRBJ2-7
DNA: TGCGCCAGCAGCCCAGCCGGGACAGCAGCCTACGAGCAGTACTTC
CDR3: CASSPAGTAAYEQYF